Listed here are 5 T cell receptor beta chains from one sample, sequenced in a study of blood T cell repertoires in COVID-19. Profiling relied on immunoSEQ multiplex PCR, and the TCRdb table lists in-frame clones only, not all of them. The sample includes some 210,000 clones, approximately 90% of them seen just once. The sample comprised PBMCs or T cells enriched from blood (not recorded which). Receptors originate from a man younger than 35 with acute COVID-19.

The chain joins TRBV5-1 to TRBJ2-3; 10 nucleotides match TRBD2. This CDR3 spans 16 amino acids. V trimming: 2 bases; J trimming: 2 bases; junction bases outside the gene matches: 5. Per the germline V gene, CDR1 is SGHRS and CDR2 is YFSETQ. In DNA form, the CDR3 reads TGCGCCAGCAGCTTCGCCGGGACTAGCGACACAGATACGCAGTATTTT. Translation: CASSFAGTSDTDTQYF.

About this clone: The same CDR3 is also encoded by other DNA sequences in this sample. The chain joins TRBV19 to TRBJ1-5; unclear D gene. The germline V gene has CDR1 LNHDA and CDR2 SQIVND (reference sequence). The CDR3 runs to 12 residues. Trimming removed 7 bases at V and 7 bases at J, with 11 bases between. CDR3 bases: TGTGCCAGTACCGAAGGAGGCCAGCCCCAGCATTTT. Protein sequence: CASTEGGQPQHF.

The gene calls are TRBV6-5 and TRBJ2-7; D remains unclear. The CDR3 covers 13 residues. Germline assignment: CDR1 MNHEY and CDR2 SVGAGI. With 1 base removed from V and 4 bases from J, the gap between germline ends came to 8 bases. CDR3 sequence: CASSYLRGYEQYF. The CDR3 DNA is TGTGCCAGCAGTTACTTGAGAGGTTACGAGCAGTACTTC.

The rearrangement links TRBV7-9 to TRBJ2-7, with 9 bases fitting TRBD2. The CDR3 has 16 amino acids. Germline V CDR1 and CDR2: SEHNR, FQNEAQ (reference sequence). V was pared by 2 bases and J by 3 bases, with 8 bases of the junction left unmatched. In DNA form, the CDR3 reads TGTGCCAGCAGCTTAAGGGGTAGCGGGGGACTCTACGAGCAGTACTTC. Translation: CASSLRGSGGLYEQYF.

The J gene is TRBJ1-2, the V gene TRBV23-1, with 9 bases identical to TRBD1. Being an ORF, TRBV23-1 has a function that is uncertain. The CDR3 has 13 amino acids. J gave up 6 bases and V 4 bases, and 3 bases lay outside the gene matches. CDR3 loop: CASSPGQGNGYTF. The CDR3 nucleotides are TGCGCCAGCAGTCCGGGACAGGGAAATGGCTACACCTTC.